A selection of T cell receptor beta chains follows, all from one sample in a study of OX40 agonist ivuxolimab in advanced cancers. Method: immunoSEQ multiplex PCR; TCRdb's copy keeps in-frame clones and lacks some. The table has 45,000 to 60,000 clones, approximately 90% seen once. Sequenced here: CD4+ or CD8+ T cells sorted from blood, sampled in a trial of the OX40 agonist ivuxolimab. These receptors were obtained from an adult with an advanced solid tumor such as melanoma, head and neck, liver or kidney cancer. CDR3s leave out the opening cysteine and the closing phenylalanine or tryptophan. Each record gives: clone size, V gene, D gene, CDR3 protein. The D gene is left open where the match is weak. A row's size may be missing; if present it is once, few, many or a size class.

NA,TRBV4-1,NA,ASSQSSERANEQF
NA,TRBV2,NA,ASSGLWELTDTQY
NA,TRBV11-2,NA,ASRPTVFDTQY
NA,TRBV7-9,NA,ASSPRGDRPYEQY
NA,TRBV19,TRBD1,ASLGQGASSNYGYT
once,TRBV7-6,TRBD2,ASSARTSGRAMMDEQY
few,TRBV18,NA,ASTHIRGRQPQH
NA,TRBV9,NA,ASSVGGSDGGAVEQF
NA,TRBV5-1,NA,ASSFWGMNTEAF
NA,TRBV2,NA,ATIRVDYGYT
NA,TRBV7-9,NA,ASSLGTTNYGYT
NA,TRBV13,NA,ASSLGPTYEQY
NA,TRBV28,NA,ASSVGTPGINQPQH
few,TRBV10-3,TRBD1,AISPQGTGIYEQY
once,TRBV6-1,NA,ASSEIWGNPQH
once,TRBV9,TRBD1,ASSVWGQGDGNTIY
NA,TRBV20-1,NA,SARQADTQY
NA,TRBV7-9,TRBD1,ASSLSRDRGPYEQY
once,TRBV9,NA,ASSPELAHEQF
NA,TRBV28,TRBD2,ASTLLAGRHEQF
NA,TRBV28,NA,ASSLLRNPEAF
few,TRBV2,NA,ASSPPRQGTSGNTIY
NA,TRBV19,NA,ASSTDSLNTEAF
NA,TRBV19,TRBD1,ASSPWDSFTYEQY
NA,TRBV5-6,NA,ASSLGLSGNTIY
NA,TRBV9,NA,ASSVGGASYNEQF
NA,TRBV7-6,NA,ASSLAGEQY
once,TRBV28,NA,ASSPPHLRYNEQF
NA,TRBV5-1,TRBD2,ASSLGVAGDEQF
once,TRBV5-4,TRBD2,ASSPPTSGVDTQY
NA,TRBV28,NA,ASRVLSGGSTEAF
NA,TRBV19,NA,ASQDSVNQPQH
NA,TRBV5-1,TRBD2,ASSPWTSGQQETQY
once,TRBV11-2,TRBD1,ASSNGQVYEQY
NA,TRBV5-1,NA,ASSPVRGSNTEAF
NA,TRBV6-5,NA,ASSPGTDGNTIY
once,TRBV7-8,NA,ASSPSSRALETQY
few,TRBV28,NA,ASSPPGRSPQH
NA,TRBV4-2,TRBD1,ASSQGTGFNEKLF
NA,TRBV6-6,NA,ATQGTGELF
NA,TRBV2,NA,ASSPGPGYGYT
NA,TRBV7-9,NA,ASSGESGAGNTIY
NA,TRBV29-1,TRBD1,SVEDDAGQGAGYEQY
NA,TRBV27,NA,ASSAEGSEQF
once,TRBV7-6,NA,ASSLEGVGELF
NA,TRBV27,NA,ASSKHSYQETQY
NA,TRBV19,NA,ASSQDGFLGGQETQY
NA,TRBV4-1,TRBD2,ASSPTSEDQETQY
NA,TRBV29-1,TRBD1,SVEDGWDRANYGYT
NA,TRBV7-9,NA,ASSFGEGPQH
NA,TRBV4-1,NA,ASSQWGSSYEQY